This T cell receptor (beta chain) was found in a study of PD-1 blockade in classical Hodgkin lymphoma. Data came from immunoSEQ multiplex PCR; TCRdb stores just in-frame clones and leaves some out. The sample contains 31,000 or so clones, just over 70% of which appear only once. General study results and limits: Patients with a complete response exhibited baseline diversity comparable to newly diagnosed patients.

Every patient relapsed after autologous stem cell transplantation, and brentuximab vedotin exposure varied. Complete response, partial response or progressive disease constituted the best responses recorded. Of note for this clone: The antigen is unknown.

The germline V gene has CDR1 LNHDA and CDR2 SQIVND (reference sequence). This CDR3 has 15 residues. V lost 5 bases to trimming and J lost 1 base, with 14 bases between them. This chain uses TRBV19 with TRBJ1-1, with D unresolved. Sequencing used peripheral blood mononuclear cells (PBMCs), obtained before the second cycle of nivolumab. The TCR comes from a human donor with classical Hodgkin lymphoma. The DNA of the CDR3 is TGTGCCAGTAGTGGGTATCCGGTGGCGAACACTGAAGCTTTCTTT. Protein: CASSGYPVANTEAFF.